The sequence of this T cell receptor beta chain was determined in a study of blood T cell repertoires in COVID-19. Study-wide context: From the United States, Italy and Spain came samples of acute and convalescent COVID-19.

The V gene's germline CDR1 is SNHLY and CDR2 FYNNEI. V was trimmed by 4 bases and J by 0 bases, leaving 13 bases between them. CDR3 length: 16 amino acids. In the source study's methods: Researchers report that nucleated cell counts were estimated from reference gene primer amplification. Profiling relied on immunoSEQ multiplex PCR, and the TCRdb table lists in-frame clones only, not all of them. Clonal size and the V and J genes are those of that table, whereas D and trimming came from the DNA. The sample has approximately 300,000 clones, roughly 90% seen once; the top ten hold nearly 7%. The chain couples TRBV2 to TRBJ1-3; D is possibly TRBD1 (6 bases). This TCR was recovered from a woman under 40 with COVID-19, enrolled during active disease. Sequenced input: peripheral blood. CDR3 nucleotide sequence: TGTGCCAGCAGTGCATCCGGGACATACTCTGGAAACACCATATATTTT. Residues: CASSASGTYSGNTIYF.